The present T cell receptor (beta chain) was sequenced within a study of human T cells and chemical hapten exposure. A single record per CDR3 protein comes from TCRdb applying MiXCR to the RACE reads. This table has some 190,000 distinct CDR3 sequences, 20% to 25% appearing once. Stated time point: patch test 1, 2 weeks after DPC sensitization. Described treatment: therapeutic diphenylcyclopropenone sensitization with weekly scalp DPC. The V end was cut by 0 bases, the J end by 5 bases, with 6 bases between. Per germline, CDR1 SGHRS and CDR2 YFSETQ. The CDR3 runs to 12 residues. The gene calls are TRBV5-1 and TRBJ2-7; D is undetermined. This clonotype was obtained from a woman in her 50s with alopecia areata. Some clones in this sample may be carry-over from other donors' samples. The sample here was whole blood, taken in connection with sensitization to the hapten diphenylcyclopropenone (DPC). This CDR3 reads CASSLARDEQYF. DNA of the CDR3: TGCGCCAGCAGCTTGGCCCGCGACGAGCAGTACTTC.